These T cell receptor beta chains were read from a single sample in a study of shared clonotypes between healthy human individuals. The protocol was immunoSEQ multiplex PCR, while the TCRdb copy is restricted to in-frame clones and leaves out a portion. The sample lists a few million clones, under 95% occurring once. Sequenced: naive CD4+ T cells from PBMCs. These receptors all come from a man aged 18-30 years in good health. Some clones in this sample may be carry-over from other donors' samples. The CDR3 runs from the conserved cysteine through the conserved F or W. D genes are given only for firm matches. The size entry is marked missing in some rows and otherwise reads once, few, many or a size class.

j_call clone_size d_call v_call cdr3_nt cdr3_aa
TRBJ1-1 NA NA TRBV6-1 TGTGCCAGCACCCTCCCCGCAGGGTCTGAAGCTTTCTTT CASTLPAGSEAFF
TRBJ1-2 NA NA TRBV19 TGTGCCAGTAGTGCGCCGGCCAGGATCTATGGCTACACCTTC CASSAPARIYGYTF
TRBJ1-2 NA NA TRBV7-8 TGTGCCAGCAGCCCCTACTACAGGGAGCACACCTTC CASSPYYREHTF
TRBJ2-2 NA NA TRBV5-1 TGCGCCAGCAGCACACTAGCTGTGAACACCGGGGAGCTGTTTTTT CASSTLAVNTGELFF
TRBJ2-5 NA NA TRBV2 TGTGCCAGCAGTGCCGGCTTAGGAGGAGAGACCCAGTACTTC CASSAGLGGETQYF
TRBJ2-3 NA TRBD2 TRBV5-1 TGCGCCAGCAGCTTGGGGCGGACTAGCGGGGAGTTGGCAGATACGCAGTATTTT CASSLGRTSGELADTQYF
TRBJ2-7 NA NA TRBV28 TGTGCCAGCAGCCAAGGATACGAGCAGTACTTC CASSQGYEQYF
TRBJ1-1 NA NA TRBV28 TGTGCCAGCACCCAACAACAGAGAAAAGCTTTCTTT CASTQQQRKAFF
TRBJ1-4 NA NA TRBV5-4 TGTGCCAGCAGCTTGTACGGCGCTGCAACTAATGAAAAACTGTTTTTT CASSLYGAATNEKLFF
TRBJ2-7 NA NA TRBV7-9 TGTGCCAGCAGCCCTGTGGGGCGCTCCTACGAGCAGTACTTC CASSPVGRSYEQYF
TRBJ2-1 NA TRBD2 TRBV5-1 TGCGCCAGCAGCCAACTTCTAGCGGGAGGGCCCTTATATGAGCAGTTCTTC CASSQLLAGGPLYEQFF
TRBJ2-3 once NA TRBV2 TGTGCCAGCAAGGCGGGGCGGAGCACAGATACGCAGTATTTT CASKAGRSTDTQYF
TRBJ2-5 NA NA TRBV5-1 TGCGCCAGCAGCTTGGGCGACTCACAAGAGACCCAGTACTTC CASSLGDSQETQYF
TRBJ1-5 NA NA TRBV19 TGTGCCAGTAGTATGAGGGGAAGCAATCAGCCCCAGCATTTT CASSMRGSNQPQHF
TRBJ1-5 NA NA TRBV6-5 TGTGCCAGCGGTTTGGGGGGCCAGCCCCAGCATTTT CASGLGGQPQHF
TRBJ1-2 NA NA TRBV28 TGTGCCAGCAGTTTAAGCGTAAAAGCCGCTGATGCCTATGGCTACACCTTC CASSLSVKAADAYGYTF
TRBJ2-7 NA NA TRBV2 TGTGCCAGCAGTGAGTCCTCCTACGAGCAGTACTTC CASSESSYEQYF
TRBJ1-2 NA TRBD1 TRBV6-5 TGTGCCAGCAGTTACTCTAACAGGGGACAGGGAGGCTACACCTTC CASSYSNRGQGGYTF
TRBJ2-2 NA NA TRBV29-1 TGCAGCGCTGGGAAAGGGGGAACGGGGGAGCTGTTTTTT CSAGKGGTGELFF
TRBJ2-6 NA NA TRBV5-6 TGTGCCAGCACCCTATTCAGCGGGCACTTAGGCCCTGGGGCCAACGTCCTGACTTTC CASTLFSGHLGPGANVLTF
TRBJ1-2 once NA TRBV28 TGTGCCAGCAGGGGAGACAGATATGGCTACACCTTC CASRGDRYGYTF
TRBJ1-1 NA NA TRBV18 TGTGCCAGCTCACCCCCGCAGGGCTCCCCTACTGAAGCTTTCTTT CASSPPQGSPTEAFF
TRBJ1-2 NA NA TRBV9 TGTGCCAGCAGCGCTGGGACGGCCTATGGCTACACCTTC CASSAGTAYGYTF
TRBJ2-7 NA NA TRBV28 TGTGCCAGCACCAGGGTGCCCTCCTACGAGCAGTACTTC CASTRVPSYEQYF
TRBJ1-5 NA NA TRBV18 TGTGCCAGCTCACCATTCGGGGGCAATCAGCCCCAGCATTTT CASSPFGGNQPQHF
TRBJ1-5 NA NA TRBV7-8 TGTGCCAGCAGCGGGGGTGGGGGAGGTCAGCCCCAGCATTTT CASSGGGGGQPQHF
TRBJ2-7 NA TRBD2 TRBV10-1 TGCGCCAGCAGTGAGTCGACTAGCGGGAGGGAATACGAGCAGTACTTC CASSESTSGREYEQYF